This TCR beta chain derives from a study of naive and memory T cell subsets. General study results and limits: Gini index rose across naive, CM, EM and EMRA in CD4 and CD8. Naive and memory repertoire findings lacked a ground truth for validation.

As concerns this clonotype: Its antigen is as yet unknown.

V lost 7 bases to trimming and J lost 5 bases; unmatched junction nucleotides: 6. This CDR3 is 16 amino acids long. Two oligonucleotides, mixed equimolar, formed the beta constant-region primer covering TRBC1 and TRBC2. From the UMI-ligation and nested PCR reads, TCRdb called clonotypes with MiXCR, one entry per CDR3 protein. There are some 83,000 distinct CDR3 sequences in the sample; about 12% occur only once, and 0.75% to 1% lies in the top ten. CMV status came from CD4+ IFNgamma after overnight CMV lysate stimulation. Sequential positive selection took CD4 T cells first, then CD8 T cells. This chain uses TRBV12-3 or TRBV12-4 with TRBJ1-6; 12 nucleotides align to TRBD1. Material: central memory CD4+ T cells from blood. The TCR originated in a human donor in good health. The DNA of the CDR3 is TGTGCCAGCAACGGCGGGACAGGGGGCCATAATTCACCCCTCCACTTT. Residues: CASNGGTGGHNSPLHF.